This passage covers 25 T cell receptor beta chains from one sample sequenced in a study of breast tumors, draining lymph nodes, adjacent tissues. Samples came from axillary lymph nodes draining the breast cancer. TCRdb independently ran MiXCR on the multiplex PCR reads; one entry per CDR3 protein. The sample holds under 85,000 distinct CDR3 sequences, roughly 19% seen once. Sequenced material: axillary lymph node tissue. These receptors came from a female donor with breast cancer. Some clones in this sample may be carry-over from other donors' samples.

The chain couples TRBV11-2 to TRBJ2-2; D is uncertain. The V and J ends lost 5 bases and 6 bases respectively, with 22 bases between them. There are 17 residues in the CDR3. Germline V gene sequence: CDR1 SGHAT, CDR2 FQNNGV. CDR3 amino acids: CASSDFYPGSSSGELFF. The CDR3 DNA follows: TGTGCCAGCAGCGACTTCTACCCCGGATCGTCGTCCGGGGAGCTGTTTTTT.

The gene calls are TRBV20-1 and TRBJ2-3; 11 bases map to TRBD2. Germline V lookup: CDR1 DFQATT, CDR2 SNEGSKA (reference sequence). The V and J ends lost 3 bases and 2 bases, in that order; junction bases with no gene match: 10. This CDR3 has 17 residues. CDR3 DNA sequence: TGCAGTGCTAGCAGGATTAGCGGGAGGGCCGCCACAGATACGCAGTATTTT. Translating gives CSASRISGRAATDTQYF.

This clonotype was detected many times. The chain has TRBV7-8 and TRBJ2-3; 12 nucleotides match TRBD2. The trim removed 5 bases at V and 2 bases at J, leaving 2 bases unmatched. The V gene's germline CDR1 is SGHVS and CDR2 FQNEAQ. CDR3 length equals 15 residues. In DNA, the CDR3 is TGTGCCAGCAGCCGACTAGCGGGGGACACAGATACGCAGTATTTT. Its protein is CASSRLAGDTDTQYF.

This clonotype was observed many times. The V gene is TRBV5-6, the J gene TRBJ2-1, with 8 bases lining up with TRBD1. This CDR3 region has 15 residues. After removal of 3 bases from V and 2 bases from J, the junction contained 4 bases not matched to a gene. CDR1 and CDR2 (germline): SGHDT, YYEEEE. CDR3 in amino acids: CASSSRTGPYNEQFF. In DNA form, the CDR3 reads TGTGCCAGCAGCTCTAGGACAGGGCCCTACAATGAGCAGTTCTTC.

This clonotype has ten or more counts. V and J are TRBV9 and TRBJ1-2; D remains unclear. Germline CDR1 reads SGDLS; CDR2 reads YYNGEE. V lost 4 bases and J 3 bases, leaving 10 bases between the germline ends. This CDR3 has 13 amino acids. Here the CDR3 DNA reads TGTGCCAGCAGCCCACACTTGGACTATGGCTACACCTTC. It is translated as CASSPHLDYGYTF.

This clonotype came up many times. V gene TRBV20-1 combines with J gene TRBJ2-1; D is possibly TRBD2 (6 bases). Germline CDR1 reads DFQATT; CDR2 reads SNEGSKA (reference sequence). The CDR3 extends over 14 amino acids. The V end was cut by 3 bases, the J end by 0 bases, with 9 bases between. CDR3 residues: CSASPGSSYNEQFF. CDR3 bases: TGCAGTGCTAGTCCCGGGAGCTCCTACAATGAGCAGTTCTTC.

As concerns this clonotype: A much more abundant neighbour one base away suggests this may be a read error. The rearrangement uses TRBV9 and TRBJ2-2; TRBD2 matches at 11 bases. CDR1 is SGDLS and CDR2 is YYNGEE in the germline V gene. The CDR3 extends over 16 amino acids. The CDR3, as DNA: TGTGCCAGCGGCGTAGCGGGAGGGGTGAACACCGGGGAGCTGTTTTTT. Translation: CASGVAGGVNTGELFF.

The sample holds many counts of this clonotype. CDR3 in DNA: TGTGCCAGCAGTGTGGTGGGGATCACAGATACGCAGTATTTT. This codes for CASSVVGITDTQYF. The chain combines TRBV2 with TRBJ2-3; D unclear. Germline CDR1 is SNHLY and CDR2 is FYNNEI. Trimming shortened V by 4 bases and J by 2 bases, and 10 bases separated the two germline ends. The CDR3 contains 14 residues.

A remark on this clonotype: A much larger clone lies one base from this, so it may be a read error. The chain carries TRBV10-3 and TRBJ2-1; D is uncertain. CDR3 length: 11 residues. V was trimmed by 4 bases and J by 9 bases, leaving 7 bases between them. The germline V gene has CDR1 ENHRY and CDR2 SYGVKD. The DNA for the CDR3 is TGTGCCATCAGTGGACACCTTGAGCAGTTCTTC. Translated, it gives CAISGHLEQFF.

This clonotype showed up just a few times. The chain combines TRBV11-3 with TRBJ2-1; no definite D call. V was clipped by 6 bases and J by 5 bases, with 17 bases between them. Germline lookup yields CDR1 SGHNT and CDR2 YENEEA. The CDR3 covers 15 residues. The CDR3, as DNA: TGTGCCAGCAGATCTGGGGTTGGCGAAAACAATGAGCAGTTCTTC. Its protein is CASRSGVGENNEQFF.

Comment on this clonotype: A much bigger clone sits one base away, suggesting this may be a read error. This chain joins TRBV13 and TRBJ2-3, with 7 positions matching TRBD2. Germline V gives CDR1 PRHDT, CDR2 FYEKMQ (reference sequence). The length of the CDR3 is 12 residues. Trimming cost V 6 bases and J 4 bases; bases outside gene matches: 1. This CDR3 reads CASSTSADTQYF. The CDR3 region has the DNA TGTGCCAGCAGTACTAGCGCAGATACGCAGTATTTT.

This clonotype showed up many times. The chain has TRBV7-2 and TRBJ2-2, with unresolved D. The germline CDR1 and CDR2 sequences are SGHTA and FQGNSA. Trimming removed 4 bases from V and 1 base from J, with 13 bases in between. The CDR3 runs 16 residues. CDR3 protein: CASSSPGRKNTGELFF. The CDR3 DNA reads as TGTGCCAGCAGCTCCCCCGGGCGGAAGAACACCGGGGAGCTGTTTTTT.

The chain combines TRBV5-4 with TRBJ2-7; 9 bases are shared with TRBD1. The CDR3 runs 14 residues. Germline loops: CDR1 SGHNT, CDR2 YYREEE (reference sequence). V dropped 3 bases and J dropped 5; count of bases not matched to a gene: 6. CDR3 sequence reads: CASSSTGQGDEQYF. CDR3 in DNA: TGTGCCAGCAGCTCCACGGGACAGGGCGACGAGCAGTACTTC.

Remarks on this clonotype: Given a much more abundant clone one base away, this may be a read error. The CDR3 loop is CGVVQGWAQETQYF. Here the CDR3 DNA reads TGCGGCGTGGTACAGGGATGGGCCCAAGAGACCCAGTACTTC. The V gene is TRBV29-1, the J gene TRBJ2-5, with D possibly TRBD1 on 6 matching bases. This CDR3 has 14 amino acids. CDR1 SQVTM and CDR2 ANQGSEA come from the germline V gene. Full variable domain (rest looked up from reference TRBV29-1 and TRBJ2-5): SAVISQKPSRDICQRGTSLTIQCQVDSQVTMMFWYRQQPGQSLTLIATANQGSEATYESGFVIDKFPISRPNLTFSTLTVSNMSPEDSSIYLCGVVQGWAQETQYFGPGTRLLVL.

This clonotype has ten or more counts. The V and J genes are TRBV20-1 and TRBJ2-3; possible D gene TRBD1, 6 bases. The CDR3 loop spans 12 amino acids. The germline CDR1 and CDR2 sequences are DFQATT and SNEGSKA (reference sequence). The V gene lost 3 bases and the J gene lost 3 bases, with 7 bases spanning the gap. The CDR3: CSASQGTDTQYF. For the CDR3, the DNA is TGCAGTGCTAGTCAGGGGACAGATACGCAGTATTTT.

This clonotype was counted at least ten times. The V and J genes are TRBV6-6 and TRBJ2-5; 7 bases map to TRBD2. Germline-derived CDR1 and CDR2 are MNHNY and SVGAGI (reference sequence). Trimming at V came to 7 bases and at J to 5 bases, leaving 10 bases not matched to a gene. The CDR3 length is 14 residues. The CDR3 protein is CASNPPAGSETQYF. CDR3 bases: TGTGCCAGCAACCCACCAGCGGGGTCGGAGACCCAGTACTTC.

The chain couples TRBV24-1 to TRBJ1-1; D unclear. From germline, CDR1 is KGHDR and CDR2 SFDVKD. The V end lost 2 bases, the J end lost 0 bases, and 3 bases lay between the germline ends. The CDR3 covers 13 residues. Here the CDR3 reads CATSDYMNTEAFF. Here the CDR3 DNA reads TGTGCCACCAGTGATTACATGAACACTGAAGCTTTCTTT.

This clonotype was seen repeatedly, ten times or more. This chain uses TRBV6-1 with TRBJ2-7, with D perhaps TRBD1 (6 bases). V dropped 8 bases and J dropped 0 bases, with 14 bases sitting between them. The CDR3 consists of 14 residues. Germline values: CDR1 MNHNS, CDR2 SASEGT. This CDR3 reads CASVQGRSSYEQYF. The CDR3 DNA sequence: TGTGCCAGCGTACAGGGAAGAAGCTCCTACGAGCAGTACTTC.

In DNA form, the CDR3 reads TGTGCCAGCAGCTTGACCGGGGGCGATCAGCCCCAGCATTTT. As protein: CASSLTGGDQPQHF. The chain couples TRBV5-6 to TRBJ1-5, with a tentative D call TRBD1 (6 bases). Germline CDR1 is SGHDT and CDR2 is YYEEEE. The CDR3 extends over 14 amino acids. V was cut by 1 base and J by 5 bases, with 10 bases left in between.

This chain links TRBV6-1 with TRBJ2-6; a weak D match, TRBD1 (5 bases). The CDR3 covers 18 residues. Germline lookup yields CDR1 MNHNS and CDR2 SASEGT. V lost 3 bases, J lost 0 bases, and 15 bases lay in between. Here the CDR3 reads CASSEKAGRASGANVLTF. The CDR3 nucleotides are TGTGCCAGCAGTGAGAAAGCTGGCAGGGCCTCTGGGGCCAACGTCCTGACTTTC.

Ten or more counts support this clonotype. V gene TRBV7-3 combines with J gene TRBJ1-5; no reliable D call. Germline loops: CDR1 SGHTA, CDR2 FQGTGA. The CDR3 spans 14 residues. The germline V and J ends were trimmed by 3 bases and 2 bases, with 8 bases remaining between them. Written as DNA, the CDR3 is TGTGCCAGCAGCTTCCTGGATGGCAATCAGCCCCAGCATTTT. This gives the protein CASSFLDGNQPQHF. The full variable domain, with the rest looked up from reference TRBV7-3 and TRBJ1-5, is GAGVSQTPSNKVTEKGKYVELRCDPISGHTALYWYRQSLGQGPEFLIYFQGTGAADDSGLPNDRFFAVRPEGSVSTLKIQRTERGDSAVYLCASSFLDGNQPQHFGDGTRLSIL.

Concerning this clonotype itself: A much larger clone sits a single nucleotide away, making a read error possible. This chain joins TRBV16 and TRBJ2-7, with D hard to call. Germline lookup yields CDR1 KGHSY and CDR2 FQNENV. The CDR3 sequence is 16 residues long. Trimming stripped 0 bases from V and 0 bases from J, with 12 bases between. This chain's CDR3 is CASSQSMGGISYEQYF. CDR3 sequence (DNA): TGTGCCAGCAGCCAATCGATGGGCGGAATCTCCTACGAGCAGTACTTC.

The sample holds a few counts of this clonotype. Given a much more abundant clone one base away, this may be a read error. Since no conserved phenylalanine or tryptophan closes the CDR3, a read error is the likely cause. This chain joins TRBV4-3 and TRBJ2-7; 7 bases are a match to TRBD1. With V trimmed by 5 bases and J by 5 bases, 6 bases remained unmatched. Germline CDR1 is LGHNA and CDR2 is YSLEER. CDR3 length equals 13 residues. The CDR3: CASSFRTGDEQYL. The CDR3 DNA reads as TGCGCCAGCAGCTTCCGCACAGGGGACGAGCAGTACCTC.

This clonotype was observed many times. V usage is TRBV28 and J usage is TRBJ1-6; TRBD1 agrees at 9 bases. Germline values: CDR1 MDHEN, CDR2 SYDVKM. The CDR3 spans 12 residues. Trimming took 10 bases from V and 14 from J; bases not matched to a gene: 9. The CDR3 DNA reads TGTGCCACTCAGACAGGGGGTTTGGCCCTCCACTTT. The encoded protein is CATQTGGLALHF.

This clonotype was counted at least ten times. The rearrangement joins TRBV12-3 or TRBV12-4 to TRBJ2-1; D unresolved. Trimming took off 5 bases at V and 7 bases at J, with 0 bases between the two ends. The CDR3 extends over 9 amino acids. CDR3 in amino acids: CASSNEQFF. In DNA form, the CDR3 reads TGTGCCAGCAGTAATGAGCAGTTCTTC.